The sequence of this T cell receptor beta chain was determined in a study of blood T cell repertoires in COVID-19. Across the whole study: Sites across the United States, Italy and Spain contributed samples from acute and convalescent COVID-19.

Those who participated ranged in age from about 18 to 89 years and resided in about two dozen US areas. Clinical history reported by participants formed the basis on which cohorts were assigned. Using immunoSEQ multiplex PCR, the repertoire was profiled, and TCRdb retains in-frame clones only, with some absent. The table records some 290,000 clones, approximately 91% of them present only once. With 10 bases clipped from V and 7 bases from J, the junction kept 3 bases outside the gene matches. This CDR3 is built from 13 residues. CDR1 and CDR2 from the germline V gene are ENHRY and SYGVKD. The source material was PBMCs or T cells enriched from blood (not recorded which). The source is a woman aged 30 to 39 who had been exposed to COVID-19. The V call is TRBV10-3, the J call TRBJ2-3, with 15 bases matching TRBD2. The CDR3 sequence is CATGLAGGNTQYF. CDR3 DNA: TGTGCCACGGGACTAGCGGGGGGAAATACGCAGTATTTT.